This T cell receptor (beta chain) was sequenced during a study of blood T cells in healthy people across ages. Deletions cut 1 base from V and 4 bases from J, with 11 bases between. The CDR3 covers 15 residues. Germline CDR1 MGHRA, CDR2 YSYEKL. With a J-beta primer mix and a sample-barcoded 5' primer, a second PCR ran 7 to 11 cycles. Each cDNA molecule received a tag from a template-switch adaptor that had 12 random nucleotides. MiXCR, run by TCRdb on the 5' RACE reads, gives a single entry per CDR3 protein. The table has 1.5 million to 1.9 million distinct CDR3 sequences, about 42% seen once. General study results and limits: Diversity of TCR beta per million T cells declined in a roughly linear way with age.

In this sample, this clonotype turned up many times. Antigen: not known. Sample: blood. This clonotype originated in a young woman in good health. This chain uses TRBV4-1 with TRBJ2-1; unclear D gene. CDR3 bases: TGCGCCAGCAGCCAAGGACGCGGCTCGTACAATGAGCAGTTCTTC. It codes for CASSQGRGSYNEQFF.